Listed below are T cell receptor beta chains from one sample, sequenced in a study of shared clonotypes between healthy human individuals. Some clones are missing from TCRdb's copy, which holds only in-frame ones; the method was immunoSEQ multiplex PCR. The sample shows hundreds of thousands of clones, about 76% of them seen only once. The sample was PBMCs. Receptors were obtained from a woman aged 40 to 49 in good health. Some clones in this sample may be carry-over from other donors' samples. Both conserved end residues are trimmed from each CDR3. Clone size is shown for a subset of rows, as once, few, many or a class of expanded clone.

>many|TRBV11-3
ASSTGTSSSNEQF
>NA|TRBV6-5
ASSILAGVETQY
>NA|TRBV5-1
ASSNRTGRVGANYGYT
>NA|TRBV6-5
ASSYGGLEQY
>NA|TRBV28
ASRSSGSSYEQY
>NA|TRBV2
ASRPGVGAFDEQF
>many|TRBV18
ASSPGEGYEQY
>NA|TRBV5-1
ASKGDIYYEQY
>NA|TRBV29-1
SVGLAGYNEQF
>few|TRBV5-1
ASSPGLESLEQY
>NA|TRBV5-1
ASSSEGEGYYGYT
>NA|TRBV11-2
ASSPWGRSYEQY
>NA|TRBV5-4
ASSLEIADTQY
>NA|TRBV29-1
SVLTYTGDEQF
>NA|TRBV5-1
ASSFDRNTEAF
>NA|TRBV11-2
ASSLAGQGYNEQF
>NA|TRBV7-2
ASSYDRTSGTYNEQF
>NA|TRBV28
ASSFNRGNIQY
>NA|TRBV23-1
ASSQNRATLNEQF
>NA|TRBV18
ASSPTTLQGRNTEAF
>NA|TRBV28
ASSLGTGGSYEQY
>NA|TRBV10-1
ASSSTGGEETQY
>NA|TRBV7-2
ASSWGTYEQY
>NA|TRBV6-5
ASSYRGVQINEQY
>NA|TRBV7-2
ASSLGLVADAF
>NA|TRBV7-2
ASRPGSGRSNEQF
>NA|TRBV15
ATSRDIGGSYGYT
>few|TRBV2
ASSDFDAGGGYT
>once|TRBV28
ASSFSQGQYNEQF
>NA|TRBV6-4
ASILTSGSSYNEQF
>NA|TRBV6-4
ASSGQGGNEQF
>NA|TRBV4-2
ASSLNPGQQETQY
>few|TRBV7-9
ASSPMYREQY
>many|TRBV11-3
ASSLGAGTPQETQY
>few|TRBV11-2
ASSLDRGMNEQF
>NA|TRBV18
ASSPQSNQPQH